Shown below are 2 T cell receptor beta chains from a single sample sequenced in a study of response to subunit inactivated influenza vaccine. TCRdb passed the RT-PCR reads through MiXCR, listing each CDR3 protein once. This sample has roughly 460,000 distinct CDR3 sequences, with 10% to 11% found just once. The material sequenced was PBMCs from blood, taken about 6 weeks after vaccination. These TCRs come from a man aged 50 or older who received an inactivated influenza vaccine.

This clonotype was counted only a few times. V and J are TRBV27 and TRBJ2-2; D call uncertain. The V and J ends lost 6 bases and 6 bases respectively, with 14 bases between them. The length of the CDR3 is 14 residues. In germline, CDR1 is MNHEY, CDR2 SMNVEV (reference sequence). CDR3 coding DNA: TGTGCCAGCAGCCACCGTAGAAGCTCCGGGGAGCTGTTTTTT. Translated: CASSHRRSSGELFF.

The chain employs TRBV30 and TRBJ2-4, with D unresolved. The CDR3 is 14 residues long. The germline V gene has CDR1 GTSNPN and CDR2 SVGIG (reference sequence). V was cut by 1 base and J by 6 bases, with 13 bases left in between. The CDR3 protein is CAWSAANLGNIQYF. The CDR3 nucleotides are TGTGCCTGGAGTGCGGCAAATTTGGGAAACATTCAGTACTTC.